This TCR beta chain was sequenced in a study of beta chain features in type 1 diabetes. About the research overall: The patients were much like the healthy donors in age, gender and cell yields. Summed over all samples, the examined sorted cells came to fewer than 120 million.

Expressed TCRB transcripts got sequenced, as all isolated RNA was reverse transcribed. Sequencing used immunoSEQ multiplex PCR; TCRdb keeps in-frame clones, though not all of them. The sample consists of around 250,000 clones, roughly 20% of them appearing once. Germline loops: CDR1 MNHEY, CDR2 SVGAGI. Trimming stripped 10 bases from V and 8 bases from J, with 21 bases between. The CDR3 has 14 residues. General study results and limits: The naive, central memory and Treg TCRB repertoires showed an apparent similarity that was greater among patients than among healthy donors. cDNA-based reads could over-represent cells with high TCR expression. Moderate yet significant TCRB CDR3 shortening was seen in Type 1 diabetes patients in all four CD4+ subsets.

For this clone: The antigen remains unidentified.

The specimen sequenced was naive CD4+ T cells from blood. The TCR sequence derives from a woman aged 40 to 49 with type 1 diabetes. The J gene is TRBJ1-5, the V gene TRBV6-5; a weak D match, TRBD1 (5 bases). The CDR3: CATSQGIGVKPQHF. For the CDR3, the DNA is TGTGCCACCAGCCAGGGAATTGGCGTCAAGCCCCAGCATTTT.